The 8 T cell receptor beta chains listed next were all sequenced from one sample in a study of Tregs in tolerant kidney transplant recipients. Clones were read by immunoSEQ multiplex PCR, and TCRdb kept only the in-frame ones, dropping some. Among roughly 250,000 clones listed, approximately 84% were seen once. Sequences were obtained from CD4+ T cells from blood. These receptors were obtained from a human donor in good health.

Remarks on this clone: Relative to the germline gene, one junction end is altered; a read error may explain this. CDR3: CASSLGLAGAGGYQETQYF. The CDR3 DNA reads TGTGCCAGCAGCTTGGGACTAGCGGGGGCCGGGGGGTACCAGGAGACCCAGTACTTC. The chain carries TRBV5-8 and TRBJ2-5, with 12 bases that match TRBD2. This CDR3 has 19 amino acids. In germline, CDR1 is SGHTS, CDR2 YDEGEE.

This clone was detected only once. CDR3 residues: CASSLGANYGYTF. In nucleotides, the CDR3 is TGTGCCAGCAGTCTCGGGGCTAACTATGGCTACACCTTC. The chain joins TRBV7-2 to TRBJ1-2; D gene uncertain. The germline V gene has CDR1 SGHTA and CDR2 FQGNSA. CDR3 size: 13 residues. The V gene lost 6 bases and the J gene lost 0 bases, with 8 bases spanning the gap.

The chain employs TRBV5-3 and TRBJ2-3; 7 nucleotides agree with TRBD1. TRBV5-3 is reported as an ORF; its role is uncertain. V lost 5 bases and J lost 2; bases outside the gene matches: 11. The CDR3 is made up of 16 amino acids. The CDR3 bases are TGTGCCAGAAGTCGAAACGACAGGGAATCCACAGATACGCAGTATTTT. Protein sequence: CARSRNDRESTDTQYF.

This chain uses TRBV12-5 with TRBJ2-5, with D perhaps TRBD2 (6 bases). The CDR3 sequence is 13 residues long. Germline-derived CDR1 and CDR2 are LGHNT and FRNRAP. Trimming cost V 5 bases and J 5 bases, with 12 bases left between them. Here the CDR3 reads CASGQSREETQYF. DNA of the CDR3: TGTGCTAGTGGTCAATCCCGGGAGGAGACCCAGTACTTC.

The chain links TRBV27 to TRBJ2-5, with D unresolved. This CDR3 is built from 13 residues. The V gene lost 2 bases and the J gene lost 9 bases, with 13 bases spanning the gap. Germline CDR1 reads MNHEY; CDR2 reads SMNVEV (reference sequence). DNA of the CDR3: TGTGCCAGCAGTTTACGTGGAGCTAGGGCCCAGTACTTC. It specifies CASSLRGARAQYF.

The CDR3 sequence is CAISDPLAEKLFF. The CDR3 DNA follows: TGTGCCATCAGTGACCCCCTGGCAGAAAAACTGTTTTTT. The V and J genes are TRBV10-3 and TRBJ1-4; no reliable D call. CDR1 and CDR2 from the germline V gene are ENHRY and SYGVKD. This CDR3 is 13 amino acids long. V was shortened by 3 bases and J by 8 bases, with 10 bases between the two germline ends.

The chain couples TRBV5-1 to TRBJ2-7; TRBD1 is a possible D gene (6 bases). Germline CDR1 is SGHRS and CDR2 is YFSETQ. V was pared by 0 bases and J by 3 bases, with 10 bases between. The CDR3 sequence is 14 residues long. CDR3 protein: CASSLVQGNYEQYF. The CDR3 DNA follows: TGCGCCAGCAGCTTGGTACAGGGCAACTACGAGCAGTACTTC.

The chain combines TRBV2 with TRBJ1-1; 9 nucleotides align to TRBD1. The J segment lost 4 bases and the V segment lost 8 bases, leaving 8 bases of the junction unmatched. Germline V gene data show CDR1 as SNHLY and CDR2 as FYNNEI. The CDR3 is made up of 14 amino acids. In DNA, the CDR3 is TGTGCCAGCCGCCGTGAGACAGGGGGCACTGAAGCTTTCTTT. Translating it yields CASRRETGGTEAFF.